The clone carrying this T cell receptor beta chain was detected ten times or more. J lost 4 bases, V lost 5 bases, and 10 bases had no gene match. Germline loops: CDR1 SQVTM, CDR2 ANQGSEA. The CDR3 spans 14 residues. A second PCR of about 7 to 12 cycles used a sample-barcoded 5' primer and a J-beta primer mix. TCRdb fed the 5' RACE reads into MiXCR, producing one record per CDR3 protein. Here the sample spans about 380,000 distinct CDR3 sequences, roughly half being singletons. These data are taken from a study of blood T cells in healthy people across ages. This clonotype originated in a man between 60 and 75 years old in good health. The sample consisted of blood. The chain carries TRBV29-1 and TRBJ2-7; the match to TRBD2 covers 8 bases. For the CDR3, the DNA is TGCAGCGTTCCTCAGGGTAGCGGGATTTACGAGCAGTACTTC. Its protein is CSVPQGSGIYEQYF.